The rows below give T cell receptor beta chains drawn from one sample of a study of cytomegalovirus exposure and HLA in healthy donors. Assay used: immunoSEQ multiplex PCR; TCRdb lists only in-frame clones, some missing. The data contain approximately 280,000 clones, 86% of them singletons. Sequenced: PBMCs. Receptor source: a man aged 35 to 55 in good health and CMV-seropositive. Both conserved end residues are part of each CDR3. D genes are given only for firm matches. Size is omitted from some rows. Given values are once, few, many or a class for expanded clones.

TRBD2 NA TRBJ2-3 TRBV7-3 TGTGCCAGCAGCTTATTGGAGCGGGGGGGGAGCACAGATACGCAGTATTTT CASSLLERGGSTDTQYF
TRBD1 NA TRBJ1-1 TRBV7-9 TGTGCCAGCAGCCCTACCGGGACAGACAACACTGAAGCTTTCTTT CASSPTGTDNTEAFF
NA NA TRBJ2-7 TRBV7-6 TGTGCCAGCAGCCCTCCCACAGCCTACGAGCAGTACTTC CASSPPTAYEQYF
NA NA TRBJ2-6 TRBV9 TGTGCCAGCACGGCAGGGCCCTCTGGGGCCAACGTCCTGACTTTC CASTAGPSGANVLTF
TRBD2 NA TRBJ2-2 TRBV6-1 TGTGCCAGCAGGGGACTAGCGGTGAACACCGGGGAGCTGTTTTTT CASRGLAVNTGELFF
TRBD2 NA TRBJ2-7 TRBV7-8 TGTGCCAGCAGCCCCAGACTAGCGGGAGGTCCCGAGCAGTACTTC CASSPRLAGGPEQYF
TRBD2 NA TRBJ2-1 TRBV7-2 TGTGCCAGCAGCTTGAGGGGAGCGGGAGGGCCCAATGAGCAGTTCTTC CASSLRGAGGPNEQFF
TRBD1 NA TRBJ2-5 TRBV28 TGTGCCAGCAGGACAGGGTCGGAGACCCAGTACTTC CASRTGSETQYF
TRBD1 NA TRBJ2-7 TRBV28 TGTGCCAGCAGTTATACCGGGACAGGGTACTACGAGCAGTACTTC CASSYTGTGYYEQYF
TRBD1 NA TRBJ1-5 TRBV27 TGTGCCAGCAGTTTATCTGGGACAGGACAGCCCCAGCATTTT CASSLSGTGQPQHF
TRBD1 NA TRBJ2-1 TRBV10-3 TGTGCCATCAGGCTTAAAGGGACAGGGGCTTTTTTCTACAATGAGCAGTTCTTC CAIRLKGTGAFFYNEQFF
NA NA TRBJ2-1 TRBV28 TGTGCCAGCACCGCCAGCGACGGGAGATACAATGAGCAGTTCTTC CASTASDGRYNEQFF
TRBD1 NA TRBJ1-2 TRBV2 TGTGCCAGCAGTGGGGGACAGGGGGTCTACACCTTC CASSGGQGVYTF
NA NA TRBJ2-1 TRBV6-1 TGTGCCAGCAGTGAGGCAGGGGACAATGAGCAGTTCTTC CASSEAGDNEQFF
TRBD1 NA TRBJ2-1 TRBV7-2 TGTGCCAGCAGCTTAGCGGGACAGGGGGAGCAGTTCTTC CASSLAGQGEQFF
NA NA TRBJ1-2 TRBV12-2 TGTGCAAGTCGCTTACGTGGGACAGGGGGGGGCTACACCTTC CASRLRGTGGGYTF
TRBD1 NA TRBJ2-3 TRBV6-5 TGTGCCAGCAGTTACAGGGGGCTCTTCACAGATACGCAGTATTTT CASSYRGLFTDTQYF
NA NA TRBJ2-3 TRBV11-2 TGTGCCAGCAGCTCCACTAGCACAGATACGCAGTATTTT CASSSTSTDTQYF
TRBD2 NA TRBJ2-2 TRBV18 TGTGCCAGCTCAAAAACTGCGGGAGGATCGAACACCGGGGAGCTGTTTTTT CASSKTAGGSNTGELFF
NA NA TRBJ1-1 TRBV5-4 TGTGCCAGCAGCTTAGACACTTCCCGGGGCACTGAAGCTTTCTTT CASSLDTSRGTEAFF
NA NA TRBJ1-2 TRBV9 TGTGCCAGCAGTAGAGTGGGAGGGGGGACATCACAAAAGGGGGACTATGGCTACACCTTC CASSRVGGGTSQKGDYGYTF
TRBD2 NA TRBJ2-7 TRBV4-1 TGCGCCAGCAGCCAAGGGGCTAGCGGGAGCGGCGAGCAGTACTTC CASSQGASGSGEQYF
TRBD1 NA TRBJ2-2 TRBV23-1 TGCGCCAGCAGTCCGGCAGGGGGCAATGCGAACACCGGGGAGCTGTTTTTT CASSPAGGNANTGELFF
TRBD2 NA TRBJ2-3 TRBV18 TGTGCCAGCTCAACAACTAGCGGGACCACAGATACGCAGTATTTT CASSTTSGTTDTQYF
TRBD1 NA TRBJ1-5 TRBV6-5 TGTGCCAGCAGGAGGACAGGGGCGAGCAATCAGCCCCAGCATTTT CASRRTGASNQPQHF
NA NA TRBJ2-5 TRBV15 TGTGCCACCAGCAGAGATTCGCAGGGATGGTCACGGGAGACCCAGTACTTC CATSRDSQGWSRETQYF
NA NA TRBJ1-5 TRBV27 TGTGCCAGCAGTCCCCGGACAGAAACGTACAGGTATAGCAATCAGCCCCAGCATTTT CASSPRTETYRYSNQPQHF
TRBD2 NA TRBJ2-7 TRBV2 TGTGCCAGCAGTATAGCGGGCCCGCCCTACGAGCAGTACTTC CASSIAGPPYEQYF
NA NA TRBJ1-4 TRBV29-1 TGCAGCGTTGAATCGGGGGAAACTAATGAAAAACTGTTTTTT CSVESGETNEKLFF
NA NA TRBJ2-1 TRBV7-3 TGTGCCAGCAGCTCCCAGGGTAACAATGAGCAGTTCTTC CASSSQGNNEQFF
TRBD1 NA TRBJ2-1 TRBV11-1 TGTGCCAGCAGCCCTAGACAGGGGGCGTCCCACAATGAGCAGTTCTTC CASSPRQGASHNEQFF
TRBD2 NA TRBJ2-3 TRBV7-2 TGTGCCAGCAGCTCCGGGACTAGCGGGAGGTCTTTAGATACGCAGTATTTT CASSSGTSGRSLDTQYF
NA NA TRBJ1-1 TRBV28 TGTGCCAGCAGTTTATGGGCCAAGAACACTGAAGCTTTCTTT CASSLWAKNTEAFF
NA NA TRBJ1-6 TRBV5-6 TGTGCCAGCAGCCTATCCCCACTAGCAGGCGGAAATTCACCCCTCCACTTT CASSLSPLAGGNSPLHF
TRBD2 NA TRBJ2-1 TRBV5-1 TGCGCCAGCAGCGAGCCTAGCGGAGTACACAATGAGCAGTTCTTC CASSEPSGVHNEQFF
TRBD2 once TRBJ2-7 TRBV2 TGTGCCAGCAGTGTGGCTAGCGGGATCTCCTACGAGCAGTACTTC CASSVASGISYEQYF
TRBD1 NA TRBJ1-2 TRBV7-9 TGTGCCAGCAGCAGGACAGGGCCAACGGGTGGCTACACCTTC CASSRTGPTGGYTF
NA few TRBJ1-1 TRBV18 TGTGCCAGCTCACCCCCGGGAGGGGGGGGCACTGAAGCTTTCTTT CASSPPGGGGTEAFF
TRBD2 few TRBJ2-3 TRBV7-3 TGTGCCAGCAGCCCCGGACTAGCGGGAGGGGGGGAGACAGATACGCAGTATTTT CASSPGLAGGGETDTQYF
TRBD2 NA TRBJ2-2 TRBV10-2 TGCGCCGCCGACGCGATTAGCGGGGAAGCACCCACCGGGGAGCTGTTTTTT CAADAISGEAPTGELFF
TRBD2 NA TRBJ2-7 TRBV7-8 TGTGCCAGCACATGGACGCGGACTAGACGATCCTACGAGCAGTACTTC CASTWTRTRRSYEQYF
TRBD2 NA TRBJ2-1 TRBV10-3 TGTGCCATCAGTGAGAGTGCGGGGACTAGCGGGCTGGGGAATGAGCAGTTCTTC CAISESAGTSGLGNEQFF
NA NA TRBJ1-5 TRBV19 TGTGCCAGTAGTATAGTTAAACAGGGTGCCCAGCCCCAGCATTTT CASSIVKQGAQPQHF
NA once TRBJ2-7 TRBV29-1 TGCAGCGTTGAAAGCAGGGCCTACGAGCAGTACTTC CSVESRAYEQYF
TRBD2 NA TRBJ2-1 TRBV19 TGTGCCAGTAGTATTACTAGCGGTTACAATGAGCAGTTCTTC CASSITSGYNEQFF
NA NA TRBJ2-7 TRBV14 TGTGCCAGCAGCCAAGGTCGGGAAGTCGGGGACGAGCAGTACTTC CASSQGREVGDEQYF
NA NA TRBJ2-1 TRBV19 TGTGCCAGTAGTATTCAGATCAACCCGGAGCAGTTCTTC CASSIQINPEQFF
NA NA TRBJ2-7 TRBV27 TGTGCCAGCGGAGGGGCTAGCTCGTTGGTGCAGTACTTC CASGGASSLVQYF
NA NA TRBJ2-7 TRBV10-3 TGTGCCATCAGTGGGGCAGAAAGCTACGAGCAGTACTTC CAISGAESYEQYF
NA once TRBJ2-4 TRBV4-2 TGTGCCAGCAGCCAAGGGACTGGAACCTTAGCCAAAAACATTCAGTACTTC CASSQGTGTLAKNIQYF